This record covers a single TCR beta chain. Its antigen is as yet unknown. The read falls 3 residues short of the CDR3 end, and the missing part is taken from the germline J gene. Prevalent HPV16 infections were excluded; only incident single HPV16 infections included. The sample comes from a study of T cells in women clearing cervical HPV infection. Study at large: Case blood was drawn a median approximately five months after lesion detection.

This CDR3 is built from 13 residues. V lost 7 bases to trimming and J lost 2 bases, with 12 bases between them. Looked up from germline, CDR1 is MNHEY and CDR2 is SVGEGT. Whole-study findings and limits: Cases carried less TRBV6-7 than controls: about 0.1% versus 0.15%.

Clones were read by immunoSEQ multiplex PCR, and TCRdb kept only the in-frame ones, dropping some. The sample's table shows more than 45,000 clones. Source material: blood buffy coat. The clonotype originates from a woman between 18 and 70 years old with a cervical HPV16 infection that either progressed to CIN3+ or cleared (not recorded which). The genes are TRBV6-2 or TRBV6-3 and TRBJ2-7; TRBD2 is a possible D gene (7 bases). CDR3 DNA (partial): TGTGCCAGCAACCGAGGGGGGGCCTACGAG. Protein: CASNRGGAYE. The whole CDR3 sequence is CASNRGGAYEQYF.